This TCR beta chain was sequenced in a study of T cell clones after liver transplantation. In the study overall: Subjects received no induction therapy and standard immunosuppression until randomization at 12-24 months post-transplant. Patients counted as tolerant after at least one year off all immunosuppression, enzymes not exceeding twice normal. The study's findings and limits: Low donor cell numbers restricted donor-reactive repertoire measurement in a couple of subjects.

With V trimmed by 9 bases and J by 4 bases, 2 bases remained unmatched. CDR3 length: 12 residues. Germline V gene lookup returns CDR1 LNHDA and CDR2 SQIVND (reference sequence). The protocol was immunoSEQ multiplex PCR, while the TCRdb copy is restricted to in-frame clones and leaves out a portion. The repertoire holds over 90,000 clones, with around 80% as singletons. About this clone itself: Its target is not known.

J is TRBJ2-7 and V is TRBV19; 11 bases line up with TRBD1. The starting material was CD4+ T cells from blood, obtained approximately 43 months after liver transplant. This clonotype originated in a human patient who received a liver transplant. Some T cells may be supplied by the graft donor. The CDR3 coding sequence is TGTGCCAGCGGGACAGGGGGTTACGAGCAGTACTTC. Translation: CASGTGGYEQYF.